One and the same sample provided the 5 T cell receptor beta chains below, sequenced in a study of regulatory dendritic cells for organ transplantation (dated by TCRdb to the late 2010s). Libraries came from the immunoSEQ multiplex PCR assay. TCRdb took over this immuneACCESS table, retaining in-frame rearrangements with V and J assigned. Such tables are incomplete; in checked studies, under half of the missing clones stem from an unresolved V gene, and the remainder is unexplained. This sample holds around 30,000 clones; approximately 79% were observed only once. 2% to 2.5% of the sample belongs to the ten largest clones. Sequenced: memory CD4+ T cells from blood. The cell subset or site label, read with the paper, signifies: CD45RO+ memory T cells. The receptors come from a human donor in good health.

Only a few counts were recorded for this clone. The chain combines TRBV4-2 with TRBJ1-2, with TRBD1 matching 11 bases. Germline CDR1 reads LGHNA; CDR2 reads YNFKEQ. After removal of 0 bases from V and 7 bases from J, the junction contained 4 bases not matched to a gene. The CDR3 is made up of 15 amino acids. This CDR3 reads CASSQDGQGARGYTF. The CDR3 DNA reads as TGTGCCAGCAGCCAAGATGGACAGGGGGCACGTGGCTACACCTTC.

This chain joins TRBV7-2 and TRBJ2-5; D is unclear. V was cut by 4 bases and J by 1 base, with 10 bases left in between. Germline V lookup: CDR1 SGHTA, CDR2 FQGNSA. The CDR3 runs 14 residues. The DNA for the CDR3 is TGTGCCAGCAGCTCCCCTAAAAGCCAAGAGACCCAGTACTTC. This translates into CASSSPKSQETQYF.

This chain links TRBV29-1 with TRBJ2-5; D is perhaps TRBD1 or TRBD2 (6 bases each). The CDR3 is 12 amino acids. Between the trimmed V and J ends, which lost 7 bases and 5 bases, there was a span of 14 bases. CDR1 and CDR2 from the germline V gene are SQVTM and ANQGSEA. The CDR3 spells CSALTGRETQYF. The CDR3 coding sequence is TGCAGCGCCCTAACAGGGAGGGAGACCCAGTACTTC.

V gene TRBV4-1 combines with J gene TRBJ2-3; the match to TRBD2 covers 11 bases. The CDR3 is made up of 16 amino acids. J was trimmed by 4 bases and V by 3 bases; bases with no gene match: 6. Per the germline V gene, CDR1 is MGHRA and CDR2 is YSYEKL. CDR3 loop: CASSHSLAGGPDTQYF. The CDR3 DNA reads TGCGCCAGCAGCCATAGTCTAGCGGGAGGACCAGATACGCAGTATTTT.

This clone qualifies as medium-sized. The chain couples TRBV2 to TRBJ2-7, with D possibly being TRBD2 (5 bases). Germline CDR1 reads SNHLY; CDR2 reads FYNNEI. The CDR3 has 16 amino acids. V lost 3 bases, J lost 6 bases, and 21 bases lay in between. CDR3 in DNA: TGTGCCAGCAGTGATTTGCTGGGTATGAGTGGACTCGAGCAGTACTTC. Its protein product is CASSDLLGMSGLEQYF.